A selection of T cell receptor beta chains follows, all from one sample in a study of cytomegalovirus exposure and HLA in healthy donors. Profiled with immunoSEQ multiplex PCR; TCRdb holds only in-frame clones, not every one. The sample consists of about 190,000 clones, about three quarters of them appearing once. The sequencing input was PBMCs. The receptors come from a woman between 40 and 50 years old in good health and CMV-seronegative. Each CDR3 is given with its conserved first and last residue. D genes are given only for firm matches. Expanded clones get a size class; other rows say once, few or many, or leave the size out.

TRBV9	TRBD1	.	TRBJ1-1	TGTGCCAGCAGCGTATATGCAGGGGGGCCTGGCACTGAAGCTTTCTTT	CASSVYAGGPGTEAFF
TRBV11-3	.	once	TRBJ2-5	TGTGCCAGCAGGTCTAGCCTTGGAGGGGAGACCCAGTACTTC	CASRSSLGGETQYF
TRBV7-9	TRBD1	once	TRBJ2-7	TGTGCCAGCAGCTCCCGAACAGGGGGAGGCGAGCAGTACTTC	CASSSRTGGGEQYF
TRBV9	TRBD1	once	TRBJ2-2	TGTGCCAGCAGCGTAGCCACAGGGGCGAACACCGGGGAGCTGTTTTTT	CASSVATGANTGELFF
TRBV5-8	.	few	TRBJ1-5	TGTGCCAGCAGCTACGGACTTAGCAATCAGCCCCAGCATTTT	CASSYGLSNQPQHF
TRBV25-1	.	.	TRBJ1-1	TGTGCCAGCAGTGAGTGGGGGGGACAACCGAACACTGAAGCTTTCTTT	CASSEWGGQPNTEAFF
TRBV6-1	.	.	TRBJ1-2	TGTGCCAGCAGTGAATACACAGCCGCCAGCTATGGCTACACCTTC	CASSEYTAASYGYTF
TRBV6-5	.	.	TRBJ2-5	TGTGCCAGCACCGGGGGGCCCGTAGAGACCCAGTACTTC	CASTGGPVETQYF
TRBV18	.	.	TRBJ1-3	TGTGCCAGCTCACCGGTAGGAGACACCATATATTTT	CASSPVGDTIYF
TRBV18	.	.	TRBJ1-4	TGTGCCAGCTCACCAGTGGCAGTCCAAAAACTGTTTTTT	CASSPVAVQKLFF
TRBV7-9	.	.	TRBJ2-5	TGTTCCAGCAGCCCAACTAGGTGGGCCCAGTACTTC	CSSSPTRWAQYF
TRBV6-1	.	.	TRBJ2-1	TGTGCCAGCAGTTGGGGGGATGAGCAGTTCTTC	CASSWGDEQFF
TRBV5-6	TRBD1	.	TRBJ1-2	TGTGCCGGCAGCCTCGACAGGGGGCGAGGCTACACCTTC	CAGSLDRGRGYTF
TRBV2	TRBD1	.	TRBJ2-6	TGTGCCAGCAGCCGGGACAGGGACTCTGGGGCCAACGTCCTGACTTTC	CASSRDRDSGANVLTF
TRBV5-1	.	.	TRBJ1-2	TGCGCCAGCAGCTACTGGACAGCCCGAAACTATGGCTACACCTTC	CASSYWTARNYGYTF
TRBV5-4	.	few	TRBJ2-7	TGTGCCAGCAGCCGCTCAGGGAGGTCCTACGAGCAGTACTTC	CASSRSGRSYEQYF
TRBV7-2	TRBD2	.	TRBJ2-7	TGTGCCAGCAGCTTAGCGGGAGGGTCCTACGAGCAGTACTTC	CASSLAGGSYEQYF
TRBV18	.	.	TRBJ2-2	TGTGCCAGCTCACCGAGGATGGGCACCGGGGAGCTGTTTTTT	CASSPRMGTGELFF
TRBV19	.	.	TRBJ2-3	TGTGCCAGTAGTATGGGACAGGGGAGGATAGCGGGGGTCACAGATACGCAGTATTTT	CASSMGQGRIAGVTDTQYF
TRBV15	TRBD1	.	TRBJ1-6	TGTGCCACCAGCAGAGACAGGGGGAATTCACCCCTCCACTTT	CATSRDRGNSPLHF
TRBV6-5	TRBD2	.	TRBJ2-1	TGTGCCAGCAGTTGGGGACTAGCGGGAGGGCCGAATGAGCAGTTCTTC	CASSWGLAGGPNEQFF
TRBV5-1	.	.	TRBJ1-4	TGCGCCAGCAGCTTGTCTGGGGACAAGGAAAAACTGTTTTTT	CASSLSGDKEKLFF
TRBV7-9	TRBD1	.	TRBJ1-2	TGTGCCAGCAGCTTAGCCCGGACAGGGAGCTATGGCTACACCTTC	CASSLARTGSYGYTF
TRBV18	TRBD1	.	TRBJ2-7	TGTGCCAGCTCACCCACCGCGGGACAGGGCTACGAGCAGTACTTC	CASSPTAGQGYEQYF
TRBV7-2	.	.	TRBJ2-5	TGTGCCAGCAGCTTAGGGGTGTTGGGCAGGCAAGAGACCCAGTACTTC	CASSLGVLGRQETQYF
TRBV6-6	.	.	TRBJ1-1	TGTGCCAGCAGAGCGACAGTGAACACTGAAGCTTTCTTT	CASRATVNTEAFF
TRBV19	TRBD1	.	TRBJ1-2	TGTGCCAGTAGTACCCAGGGGGCGGGGGACTATGGCTACACCTTC	CASSTQGAGDYGYTF